This section outlines one T cell receptor (beta chain) sequence together with its context. Sequenced by immunoSEQ multiplex PCR; TCRdb stores in-frame clones only, minus some. The table lists about 90,000 clones, approximately 84% of them singletons. These data originate in a study of identifying expanded T cells in peripheral blood. Germline loops: CDR1 LGHNA, CDR2 YSLEER. The V and J ends lost 0 bases and 6 bases respectively, with 14 bases between them. This CDR3 region has 15 residues. The chain is built from TRBV4-3 and TRBJ1-2; D remains ambiguous. The clonotype comes from a person between 18 and 75 years old in good health. Sequencing was carried out using blood. CDR3 nucleotide sequence: TGCGCCAGCAGCCAAGATCGGACGGCGGCCGATGGCTACACCTTC. Translated: CASSQDRTAADGYTF.